This T cell receptor beta chain was obtained from a study of identical twins. Template switching added a universal primer site, and cDNA bore unique molecular identifiers. TCRdb redid the calling of the 5' RACE reads with MiXCR, one entry per CDR3 protein. The sample contains over 250,000 distinct CDR3 sequences, over 8.5% of which appear only once. The CDR3 is made up of 17 amino acids. Per the germline V gene, CDR1 is SGHAT and CDR2 is FQNNGV. The J segment lost 2 bases and the V segment lost 0 bases, leaving 4 bases of the junction unmatched. Study-level points and caveats: Twins showed weaker excess sharing in their beta out-of-frame sequences.

This clonotype was observed a handful of times. What it recognizes is unknown. This sample was also put to use in a study of yellow fever vaccine responses in identical twins.

V usage is TRBV11-2 and J usage is TRBJ2-1; TRBD2 matches at 10 bases. The specimen sequenced was CD8+ T cells sorted from blood. The TCR comes from a woman under 30 in good health. CDR3 loop: CASSLDLAGDPYNEQFF. The CDR3 coding sequence is TGTGCCAGCAGCTTAGACCTAGCGGGAGACCCCTACAATGAGCAGTTCTTC.